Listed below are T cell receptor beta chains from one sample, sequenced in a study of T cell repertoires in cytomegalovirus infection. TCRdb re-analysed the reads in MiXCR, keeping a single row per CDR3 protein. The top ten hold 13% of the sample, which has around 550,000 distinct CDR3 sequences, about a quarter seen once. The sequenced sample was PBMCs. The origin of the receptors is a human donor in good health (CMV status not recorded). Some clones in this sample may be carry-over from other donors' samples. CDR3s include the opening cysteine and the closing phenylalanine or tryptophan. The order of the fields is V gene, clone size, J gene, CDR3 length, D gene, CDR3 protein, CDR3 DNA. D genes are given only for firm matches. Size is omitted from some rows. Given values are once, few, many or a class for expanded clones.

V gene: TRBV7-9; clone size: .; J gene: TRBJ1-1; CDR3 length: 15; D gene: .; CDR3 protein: CASSLPGVGNTEAFF; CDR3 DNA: TGTGCCAGCAGCTTACCGGGGGTGGGGAACACTGAAGCTTTCTTT
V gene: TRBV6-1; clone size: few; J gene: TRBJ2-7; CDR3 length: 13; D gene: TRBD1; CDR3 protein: CASSTGGFYEQYF; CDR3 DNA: TGTGCCAGCAGTACAGGGGGCTTCTACGAGCAGTACTTC
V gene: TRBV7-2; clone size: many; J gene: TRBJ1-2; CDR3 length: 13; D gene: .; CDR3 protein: CASSLLGRDGYTF; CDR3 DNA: TGTGCCAGCAGCTTATTGGGTCGGGATGGCTACACCTTC
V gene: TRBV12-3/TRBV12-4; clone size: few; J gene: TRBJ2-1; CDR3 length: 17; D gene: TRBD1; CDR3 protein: CASSLPANRGIYNEQFF; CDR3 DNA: TGTGCCAGCAGTTTACCGGCAAACAGGGGGATTTACAATGAGCAGTTCTTC
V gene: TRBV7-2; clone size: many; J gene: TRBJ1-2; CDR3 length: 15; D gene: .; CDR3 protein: CASSLDGSSDYGYTF; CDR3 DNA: TGTGCCAGCAGCTTAGATGGGAGCTCCGACTATGGCTACACCTTC
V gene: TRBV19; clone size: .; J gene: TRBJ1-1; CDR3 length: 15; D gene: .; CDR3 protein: CASSSTVPGATEAFF; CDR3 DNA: TGTGCCAGCAGCTCGACAGTCCCCGGCGCCACTGAAGCTTTCTTT
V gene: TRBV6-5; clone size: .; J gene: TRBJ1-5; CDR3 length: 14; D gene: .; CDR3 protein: CASSPGNSNQPQHF; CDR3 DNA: TGTGCCAGCAGCCCGGGGAATAGCAATCAGCCCCAGCATTTT
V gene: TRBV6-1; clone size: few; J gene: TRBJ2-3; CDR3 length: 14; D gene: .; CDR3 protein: CATRRAGTTDTQYF; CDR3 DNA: TGTGCCACAAGGAGGGCGGGGACCACAGATACGCAGTATTTT
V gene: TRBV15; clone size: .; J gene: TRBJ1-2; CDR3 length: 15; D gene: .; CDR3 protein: CATSRGLGGNYGYTF; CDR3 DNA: TGTGCCACCAGCAGGGGCCTAGGCGGTAACTATGGCTACACCTTC
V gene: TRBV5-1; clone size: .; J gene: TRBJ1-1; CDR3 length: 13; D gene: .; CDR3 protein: CASSLMRGTEAFF; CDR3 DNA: TGCGCCAGCAGCTTGATGCGGGGGACTGAAGCTTTCTTT
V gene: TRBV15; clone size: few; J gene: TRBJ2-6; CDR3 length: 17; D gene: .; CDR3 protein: CATSREVSGTGANVLTF; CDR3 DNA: TGTGCCACCAGCAGAGAGGTCTCGGGGACCGGGGCCAACGTCCTGACTTTC
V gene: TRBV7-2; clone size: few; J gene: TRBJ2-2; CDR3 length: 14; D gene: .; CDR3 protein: CASSFGTWDGELFF; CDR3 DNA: TGTGCCAGCAGCTTTGGTACCTGGGACGGGGAGCTGTTTTTT
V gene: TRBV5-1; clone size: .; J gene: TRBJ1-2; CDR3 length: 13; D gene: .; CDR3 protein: CASKTEPGRGVTF; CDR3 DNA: TGCGCCAGCAAGACTGAACCAGGGAGGGGTGTCACCTTC
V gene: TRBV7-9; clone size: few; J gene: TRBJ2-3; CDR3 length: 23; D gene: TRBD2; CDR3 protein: CASTLPDRRGLAGASTPTDTQYF; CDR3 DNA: TGTGCCAGCACCCTCCCCGACCGAAGAGGCCTAGCGGGAGCCTCCACCCCGACAGATACGCAGTATTTT
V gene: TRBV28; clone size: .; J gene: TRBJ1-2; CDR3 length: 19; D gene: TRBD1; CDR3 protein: CASSPRTWAAGGIGYGYTF; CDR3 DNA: TGTGCCAGCAGTCCCCGGACTTGGGCGGCAGGGGGTATCGGCTATGGCTACACCTTC
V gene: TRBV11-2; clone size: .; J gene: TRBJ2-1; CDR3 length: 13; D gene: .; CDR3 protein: CASSPEIAPLAFF; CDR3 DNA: TGTGCCAGCAGCCCAGAGATAGCGCCTTTGGCTTTCTTC
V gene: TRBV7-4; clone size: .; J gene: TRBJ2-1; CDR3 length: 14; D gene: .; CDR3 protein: CASSHRVGGNEQFF; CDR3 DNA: TGTGCCAGCAGCCACAGGGTAGGTGGCAATGAGCAGTTCTTC
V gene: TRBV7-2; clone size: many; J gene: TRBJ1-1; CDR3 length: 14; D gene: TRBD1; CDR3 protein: CASSLDPGGTEAFF; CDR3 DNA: TGTGCCAGCAGCTTAGACCCAGGGGGCACTGAAGCTTTCTTT
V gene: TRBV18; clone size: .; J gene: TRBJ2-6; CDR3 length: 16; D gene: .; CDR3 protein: CASSPIMFSGANVLTF; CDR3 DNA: TGTGCCAGCTCACCAATCATGTTCTCTGGGGCCAACGTCCTGACTTTC
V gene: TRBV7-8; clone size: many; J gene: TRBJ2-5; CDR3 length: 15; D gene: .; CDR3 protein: CASSLAWAAQETQYF; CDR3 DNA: TGTGCCAGCAGCTTAGCGTGGGCAGCCCAAGAGACCCAGTACTTC
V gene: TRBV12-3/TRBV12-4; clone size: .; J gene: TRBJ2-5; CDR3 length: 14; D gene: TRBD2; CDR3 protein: CASRRSGGVETQYF; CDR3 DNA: TGTGCCAGCCGAAGAAGCGGGGGTGTCGAGACCCAGTACTTC
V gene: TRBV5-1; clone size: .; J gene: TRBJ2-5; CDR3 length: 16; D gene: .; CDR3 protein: CASSPRATVYQETQYF; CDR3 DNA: TGCGCCAGCAGCCCCAGGGCGACAGTGTACCAAGAGACCCAGTACTTC
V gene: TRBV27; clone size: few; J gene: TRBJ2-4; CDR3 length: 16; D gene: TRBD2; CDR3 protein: CASSFSRTSAKNIQYF; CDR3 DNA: TGTGCCAGCAGTTTCTCTCGGACTAGCGCCAAAAACATTCAGTACTTC
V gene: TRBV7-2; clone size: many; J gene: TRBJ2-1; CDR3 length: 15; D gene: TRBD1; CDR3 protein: CASSWTGTGMNEQFF; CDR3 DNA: TGTGCCAGCAGCTGGACCGGGACAGGGATGAATGAGCAGTTCTTC
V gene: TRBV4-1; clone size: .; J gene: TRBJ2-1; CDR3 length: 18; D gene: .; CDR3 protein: CASSQDRLAGSSYNEQFF; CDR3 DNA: TGCGCCAGCAGCCAAGATAGGCTGGCGGGCAGCTCCTACAATGAGCAGTTCTTC
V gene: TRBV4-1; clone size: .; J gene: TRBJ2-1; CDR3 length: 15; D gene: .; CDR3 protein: CASSQAQGGYNEQFF; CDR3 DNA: TGCGCCAGCAGCCAAGCACAGGGGGGGTACAATGAGCAGTTCTTC
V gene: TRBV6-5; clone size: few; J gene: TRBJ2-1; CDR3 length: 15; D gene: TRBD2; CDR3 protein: CASSYSSLAGGPQFF; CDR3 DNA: TGTGCCAGCAGTTACTCGTCCCTAGCGGGAGGGCCACAGTTCTTC
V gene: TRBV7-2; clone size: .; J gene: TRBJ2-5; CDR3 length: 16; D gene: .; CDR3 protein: CASSLEFLSTQETQYF; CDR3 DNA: TGTGCCAGCAGCTTGGAATTCTTGAGTACCCAAGAGACCCAGTACTTC
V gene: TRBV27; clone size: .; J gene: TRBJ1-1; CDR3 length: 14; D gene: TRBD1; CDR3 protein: CASSLTPGGTEAFF; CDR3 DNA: TGTGCCAGCAGTTTAACCCCAGGGGGCACTGAAGCTTTCTTT
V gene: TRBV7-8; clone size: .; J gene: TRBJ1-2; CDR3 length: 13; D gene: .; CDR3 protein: CASSLAGRYGYTF; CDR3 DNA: TGTGCCAGCAGCTTAGCAGGGCGCTATGGCTACACCTTC
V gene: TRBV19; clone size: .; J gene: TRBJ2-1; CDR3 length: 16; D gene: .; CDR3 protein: CASSIAGRSSYNEQFF; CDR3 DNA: TGTGCCAGTAGTATAGCCGGGCGGAGCTCCTACAATGAGCAGTTCTTC
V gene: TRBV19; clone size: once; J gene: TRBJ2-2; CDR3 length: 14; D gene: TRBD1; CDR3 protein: CASRGTDKAGELFF; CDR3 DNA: TGTGCCAGTAGGGGGACAGATAAGGCCGGGGAGCTGTTTTTT
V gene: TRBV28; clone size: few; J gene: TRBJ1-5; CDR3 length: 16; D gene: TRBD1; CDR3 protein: CASSPLRQGGGQPQHF; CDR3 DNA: TGTGCCAGCAGCCCCCTAAGACAGGGAGGAGGTCAGCCCCAGCATTTT
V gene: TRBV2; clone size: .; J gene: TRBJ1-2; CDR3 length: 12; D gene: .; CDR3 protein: CASSDSNYGYTF; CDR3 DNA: TGTGCCAGCAGTGACAGTAACTATGGCTACACCTTC
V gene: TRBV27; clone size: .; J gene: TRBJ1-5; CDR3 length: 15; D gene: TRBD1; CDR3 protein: CASSSRQGANQPQHF; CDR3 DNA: TGTGCCAGCAGCTCCAGACAGGGGGCAAATCAGCCCCAGCATTTT
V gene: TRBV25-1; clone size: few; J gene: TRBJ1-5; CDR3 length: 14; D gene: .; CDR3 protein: CASSEVGDRQPQHF; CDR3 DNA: TGTGCCAGCAGTGAAGTTGGGGATCGTCAGCCCCAGCATTTT
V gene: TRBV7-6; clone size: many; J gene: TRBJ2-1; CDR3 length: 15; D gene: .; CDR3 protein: CASSGYGLSYNEQFF; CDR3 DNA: TGTGCCAGCAGTGGGTATGGCCTCTCCTACAATGAGCAGTTCTTC
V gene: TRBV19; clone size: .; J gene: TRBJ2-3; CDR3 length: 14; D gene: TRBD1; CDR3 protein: CASSYRGQIDTQYF; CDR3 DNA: TGTGCCAGTAGTTACAGGGGGCAAATAGATACGCAGTATTTT
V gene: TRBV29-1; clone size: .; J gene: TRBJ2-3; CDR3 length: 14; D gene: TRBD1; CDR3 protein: CSVDPGQGTDTQYF; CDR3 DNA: TGCAGCGTCGATCCGGGACAGGGCACAGATACGCAGTATTTT
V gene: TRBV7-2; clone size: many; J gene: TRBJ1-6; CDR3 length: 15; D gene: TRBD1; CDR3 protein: CASSPGAGQVRSLHF; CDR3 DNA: TGTGCCAGCAGCCCTGGAGCGGGACAGGTCAGGTCCCTCCACTTT
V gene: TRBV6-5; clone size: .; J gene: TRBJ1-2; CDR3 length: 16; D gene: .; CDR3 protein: CASSYSSKGLGSGYTF; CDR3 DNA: TGTGCCAGCAGTTACTCGAGTAAGGGGTTGGGGAGTGGCTACACCTTC
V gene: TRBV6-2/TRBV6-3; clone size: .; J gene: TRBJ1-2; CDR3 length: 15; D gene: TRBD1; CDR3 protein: CASTNLPGQMYGYTF; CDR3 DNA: TGTGCCAGCACCAACCTACCGGGACAGATGTATGGCTACACCTTC
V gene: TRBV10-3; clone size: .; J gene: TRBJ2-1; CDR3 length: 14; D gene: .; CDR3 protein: CAIRGSNSYNEQFF; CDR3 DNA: TGTGCCATCCGAGGGTCTAATTCCTACAATGAGCAGTTCTTC
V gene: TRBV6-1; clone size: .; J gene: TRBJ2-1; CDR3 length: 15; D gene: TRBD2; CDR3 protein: CASGTSGSGGREQFF; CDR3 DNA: TGTGCCAGCGGGACTAGCGGGAGTGGGGGCCGTGAGCAGTTCTTC
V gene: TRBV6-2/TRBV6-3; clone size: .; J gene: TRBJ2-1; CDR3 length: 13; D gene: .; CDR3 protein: CASSRAPQREQFF; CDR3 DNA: TGTGCCAGCTCAAGGGCCCCTCAACGGGAGCAGTTCTTC
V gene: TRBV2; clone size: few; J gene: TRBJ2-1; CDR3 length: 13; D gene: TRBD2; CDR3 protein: CASSREREGEQFF; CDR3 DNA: TGTGCCAGCAGTCGTGAGCGGGAGGGTGAGCAGTTCTTC
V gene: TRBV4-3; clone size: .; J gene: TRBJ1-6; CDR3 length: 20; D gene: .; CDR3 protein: CASSQSPPRGNGAGDSPLHF; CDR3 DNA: TGCGCCAGCAGCCAATCGCCGCCTCGGGGGAACGGAGCGGGGGATTCACCCCTCCACTTT
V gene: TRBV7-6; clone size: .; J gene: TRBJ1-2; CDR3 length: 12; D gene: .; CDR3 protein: CASSLSVDGYTF; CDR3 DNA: TGTGCCAGCAGCCTCTCAGTGGATGGCTACACCTTC
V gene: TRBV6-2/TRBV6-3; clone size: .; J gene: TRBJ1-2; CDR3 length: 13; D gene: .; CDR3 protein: CASRDGAQRGYTF; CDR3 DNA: TGTGCCAGCAGAGACGGGGCCCAACGCGGCTACACCTTC
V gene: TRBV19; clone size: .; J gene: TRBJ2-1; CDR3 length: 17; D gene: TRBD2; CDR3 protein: CASSNPSGPPSYNEQFF; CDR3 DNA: TGTGCCAGTAGTAACCCTAGCGGGCCCCCCTCCTACAATGAGCAGTTCTTC
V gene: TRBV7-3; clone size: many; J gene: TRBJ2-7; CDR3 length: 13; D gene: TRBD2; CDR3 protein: CASSSRTSGRFHF; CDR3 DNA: TGTGCCAGCAGCTCCAGGACTAGCGGGCGCTTCCACTTC
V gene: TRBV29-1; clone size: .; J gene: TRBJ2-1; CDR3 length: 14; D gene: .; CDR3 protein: CSVDWRVSYNEQFF; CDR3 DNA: TGCAGCGTTGACTGGAGGGTTTCCTACAATGAGCAGTTCTTC